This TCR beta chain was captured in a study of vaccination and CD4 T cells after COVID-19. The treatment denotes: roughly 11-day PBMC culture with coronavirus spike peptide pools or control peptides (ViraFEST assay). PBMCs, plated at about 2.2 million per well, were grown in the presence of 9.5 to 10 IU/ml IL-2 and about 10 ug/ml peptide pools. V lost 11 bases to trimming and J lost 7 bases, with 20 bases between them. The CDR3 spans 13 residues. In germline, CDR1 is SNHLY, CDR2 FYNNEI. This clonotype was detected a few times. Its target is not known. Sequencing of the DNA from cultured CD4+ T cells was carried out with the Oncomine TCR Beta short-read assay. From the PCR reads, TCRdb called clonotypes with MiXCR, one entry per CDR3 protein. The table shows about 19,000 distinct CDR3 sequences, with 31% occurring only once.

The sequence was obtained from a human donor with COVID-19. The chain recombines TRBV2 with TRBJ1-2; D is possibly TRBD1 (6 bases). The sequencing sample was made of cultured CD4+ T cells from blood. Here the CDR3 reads CAGTEGGLRGYTF. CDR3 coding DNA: TGTGCCGGGACGGAAGGGGGGTTACGTGGCTACACCTTC. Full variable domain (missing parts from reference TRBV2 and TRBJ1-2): EPEVTQTPSHQVTQMGQEVILRCVPISNHLYFYWYRQILGQKVEFLVSFYNNEISEKSEIFDDQFSVERPDGSNFTLKIRSTKLEDSAMYFCAGTEGGLRGYTFGSGTRLTVV.